This T cell receptor beta chain was found in a study of response to subunit inactivated influenza vaccine. Broader study findings: New T cells are recruited in small numbers by each seasonal influenza vaccination, according to the authors' suggestion.

Germline CDR1 DFQATT, CDR2 SNEGSKA (reference sequence). V was shortened by 6 bases and J by 5 bases, with 23 bases between the two germline ends. The CDR3 sequence is 15 residues long. About this clonotype: Its antigen remains unidentified.

A single record per CDR3 protein comes from TCRdb applying MiXCR to the RT-PCR reads. The sample comprises some 800,000 distinct CDR3 sequences, 21% of which are singletons, and about 9.4% rests with the top ten. The chain couples TRBV20-1 to TRBJ2-7; the D is unclear. The receptor's source is a middle-aged man who received an inactivated influenza vaccine. The material was PBMCs from blood, obtained around 5 days after vaccination. The CDR3: CSARSWLRSSHEQYF. DNA of the CDR3: TGCAGTGCAAGGAGCTGGCTGAGATCTTCCCACGAGCAGTACTTC.